The rows below give T cell receptor beta chains drawn from one sample of a study of T cell responses to AZD1222 COVID-19 vaccine. Produced via immunoSEQ multiplex PCR; TCRdb's table is partial and in-frame only. The sample consists of 100,000 or so clones, about 89% of them appearing once. Source: peripheral blood, taken 28 days after the second AZD1222 dose. These receptors came from an adult who received the AZD1222 COVID-19 vaccine. The CDR3 runs from the conserved cysteine through the conserved F or W. Fields, in order: clone size, J gene, D gene, V gene, CDR3 protein, CDR3 DNA. The D gene is left open where the match is weak. The size entry is marked missing in some rows and otherwise reads once, few, many or a size class.

. TRBJ2-5 TRBD1 TRBV2 CASNTDRAQETQYF TGTGCCAGCAACACAGACAGGGCGCAAGAGACCCAGTACTTC
. TRBJ1-3 . TRBV30 CAWSLRRNSGNTIYF TGTGCCTGGAGTCTTCGCCGAAACTCTGGAAACACCATATATTTT
. TRBJ1-1 . TRBV21-1 CASSKAPTGMNTEAFF TGTGCCAGCAGCAAAGCCCCGACAGGGATGAACACTGAAGCTTTCTTT
. TRBJ2-5 . TRBV4-3 CASSPRLQETQYF TGCGCCAGCAGCCCTCGTTTGCAAGAGACCCAGTACTTC
. TRBJ2-1 TRBD2 TRBV24-1 CATSESTSGLSYNEQFF TGTGCCACCAGTGAGTCGACTAGCGGGCTCTCCTACAATGAGCAGTTCTTC
. TRBJ2-7 . TRBV19 CASSSDGSYEQYF TGTGCCAGTAGTTCCGATGGATCCTACGAGCAGTACTTC
. TRBJ1-2 TRBD1 TRBV6-5 CASSTGTEGPYGYTF TGTGCCAGCAGTACCGGGACAGAGGGCCCATATGGCTACACCTTC
. TRBJ2-5 TRBD1 TRBV5-1 CASSLARPETGSETQYF TGCGCCAGCAGCTTGGCCAGACCCGAGACAGGGTCAGAGACCCAGTACTTC
. TRBJ2-3 TRBD2 TRBV2 CASRGTSGSGDTQYF TGTGCCAGCAGAGGGACTAGCGGGAGTGGCGATACGCAGTATTTT
. TRBJ2-2 TRBD1 TRBV2 CAGARDRASTGELFF TGTGCCGGTGCCCGGGACAGGGCTAGCACCGGGGAGCTGTTTTTT
. TRBJ2-7 . TRBV27 CASSSPPRKGNEQYF TGTGCCAGCAGTTCGCCCCCGCGGAAAGGCAACGAGCAGTACTTC
. TRBJ2-5 TRBD2 TRBV28 CASRSGTYKETQYF TGTGCCAGCAGGAGCGGGACTTATAAAGAGACCCAGTACTTC
. TRBJ2-2 TRBD2 TRBV6-6 CAVTSGANTGELFF TGTGCCGTGACTAGCGGGGCGAACACCGGGGAGCTGTTTTTT
few TRBJ2-7 TRBD2 TRBV11-1 CASSTSPSGSYEQYF TGTGCCAGCAGCACCTCCCCTAGCGGCTCCTACGAGCAGTACTTC
. TRBJ2-3 . TRBV9 CASSVPDSTDTQYF TGTGCCAGCAGCGTGCCGGATAGCACAGATACGCAGTATTTT
. TRBJ2-3 . TRBV5-1 CASSLEQLSDTQYF TGCGCCAGCAGCTTGGAACAATTATCAGATACGCAGTATTTT
. TRBJ2-3 TRBD2 TRBV18 CASSPLGLAGRSTDTQYF TGTGCCAGCTCACCGTTGGGACTAGCGGGCCGAAGCACAGATACGCAGTATTTT
. TRBJ2-3 . TRBV14 CASSQDRRGRSPDTQYF TGTGCCAGCAGCCAAGATCGCAGGGGACGGAGCCCAGATACGCAGTATTTT
. TRBJ1-1 . TRBV6-2/TRBV6-3 CASSPRGANTEAFF TGTGCCAGCAGCCCTCGGGGGGCGAACACTGAAGCTTTCTTT
. TRBJ1-2 . TRBV27 CASSLFGLANYGYTF TGTGCCAGCAGTTTATTTGGATTAGCTAACTATGGCTACACCTTC
. TRBJ2-5 TRBD1 TRBV6-5 CASRQQGAQETQYF TGTGCCAGCAGGCAACAGGGGGCTCAAGAGACCCAGTACTTC
once TRBJ2-7 . TRBV7-2 CASSLRLNSVQYF TGTGCCAGCAGCTTGAGGTTGAACAGTGTGCAGTACTTC
. TRBJ1-5 . TRBV5-6 CASSLGLGGQPQHF TGTGCCAGCAGCTTGGGGCTGGGGGGACAGCCCCAGCATTTT
. TRBJ2-4 . TRBV18 CASSTTGPSKNIQYF TGTGCCAGCTCAACAACAGGTCCTTCGAAAAACATTCAGTACTTC
few TRBJ1-5 TRBD1 TRBV30 CAWTGGGNQPQHF TGTGCCTGGACAGGGGGAGGCAATCAGCCCCAGCATTTT
. TRBJ2-4 . TRBV7-9 CASSLAFPKPKNIQYF TGTGCCAGCAGCTTAGCCTTTCCGAAGCCCAAAAACATTCAGTACTTC
once TRBJ1-2 . TRBV5-1 CASSLDLRGYTF TGCGCCAGCAGCTTGGACCTTCGAGGCTACACCTTC
. TRBJ2-2 TRBD2 TRBV11-3 CASSLMSGRETGELFF TGTGCCAGCAGCTTAATGAGCGGGAGGGAGACCGGGGAGCTGTTTTTT
. TRBJ2-3 TRBD1 TRBV19 CASNTGQVNLGTQYF TGTGCCAGTAATACGGGACAGGTGAATCTAGGTACGCAGTATTTT
. TRBJ1-2 TRBD1 TRBV30 CASDRAEGGYTF TGTGCCTCGGACAGGGCCGAGGGGGGCTACACCTTC
. TRBJ1-1 . TRBV7-9 CASSLQGSPEAFF TGTGCCAGCAGCCTTCAGGGATCCCCTGAAGCTTTCTTT